One and the same sample provided the 30 T cell receptor beta chains below, sequenced in a study of technical replicates of blood from several donors. Sequencing was performed with immunoSEQ multiplex PCR; in TCRdb, only in-frame clones are kept and a portion is missing. The table shows 75,000 to 90,000 clones, with 96% occurring only once. The material sequenced was T cells isolated from PBMCs. The receptors originated from a human donor in good health.

Only one count was recorded for this clone. The rearrangement joins TRBV28 to TRBJ2-1, with TRBD2 matching over 10 bases. The junction had 10 bases not matched to a gene; V was cut back by 5 bases and J by 9 bases. The CDR3 loop spans 15 amino acids. Germline values: CDR1 MDHEN, CDR2 SYDVKM. CDR3 sequence: CASSPSSGRGSEQFF. The DNA of the CDR3 is TGTGCCAGCAGTCCCTCTAGCGGGAGAGGAAGTGAGCAGTTCTTC. The full variable domain, in which reference TRBV28 and TRBJ2-1 provide the parts outside the CDR3, is DVKVTQSSRYLVKRTGEKVFLECVQDMDHENMFWYRQDPGLGLRLIYFSYDVKMKEKGDIPEGYSVSREKKERFSLILESASTNQTSMYLCASSPSSGRGSEQFFGPGTRLTVL.

The chain's CDR3 is CASSLGGNQGGEAFF. The CDR3 nucleotides read TGCGCCAGCAGCTTGGGGGGGAACCAAGGGGGTGAAGCTTTCTTT. This chain connects TRBV5-1 to TRBJ1-1; maybe TRBD1 (6 bases). The V and J ends lost 0 bases and 7 bases respectively, with 16 bases between them. Germline CDR1 is SGHRS and CDR2 is YFSETQ. The CDR3 runs 15 residues.

V usage is TRBV7-9 and J usage is TRBJ1-4, with TRBD1 matching 8 bases. The germline V gene encodes CDR1 SEHNR and CDR2 FQNEAQ (reference sequence). The J segment lost 8 bases and the V segment lost 5 bases, leaving 10 bases of the junction unmatched. This CDR3 contains 15 residues. Written as DNA, the CDR3 is TGTGCCAGCAGCCTTAATGGACAGGGTAGAGAAAAACTGTTTTTT. Translated: CASSLNGQGREKLFF.

The chain combines TRBV30 with TRBJ2-3; 10 bases map to TRBD2. This CDR3 is built from 17 residues. Unmatched junction bases numbered 12, after V lost 4 bases and J lost 2 bases. From germline, CDR1 is GTSNPN and CDR2 SVGIG (reference sequence). CDR3 in DNA: TGTGCCTGGAATAAGCGTTTTAGCGGGAGGCCCACAGATACGCAGTATTTT. Residues: CAWNKRFSGRPTDTQYF. Combining the CDR3 with reference TRBV30 and TRBJ2-3 gives the whole variable domain SQTIHQWPATLVQPVGSPLSLECTVEGTSNPNLYWYRQAAGRGLQLLFYSVGIGQISSEVPQNLSASRPQDRQFILSSKKLLLSDSGFYLCAWNKRFSGRPTDTQYFGPGTRLTVL.

The chain links TRBV5-6 to TRBJ1-4; D is perhaps TRBD1 (5 bases). The V end lost 0 bases, the J end lost 7 bases, and 19 bases lay between the germline ends. Per germline, CDR1 SGHDT and CDR2 YYEEEE. The CDR3 spans 17 residues. DNA for the CDR3: TGTGCCAGCAGCTTGGAGGGGCCGATTGTGACAGTTGAAAAACTGTTTTTT. Translated, it gives CASSLEGPIVTVEKLFF. Drawing the rest from reference TRBV5-6 and TRBJ1-4, the complete variable domain is DAGVTQSPTHLIKTRGQQVTLRCSPKSGHDTVSWYQQALGQGPQFIFQYYEEEERQRGNFPDRFSGHQFPNYSSELNVNALLLGDSALYLCASSLEGPIVTVEKLFFGSGTQLSVL.

The V and J genes are TRBV4-1 and TRBJ2-1; D possibly corresponds to TRBD2 (6 bases). Germline CDR1 reads MGHRA; CDR2 reads YSYEKL. Trimming stripped 4 bases from V and 0 bases from J, with 13 bases between. This CDR3 is 16 amino acids long. Written as DNA, the CDR3 is TGCGCCAGCAGCCCCTGGACTACAACCTCCTACAATGAGCAGTTCTTC. Translation gives CASSPWTTTSYNEQFF.

The chain has TRBV6-1 and TRBJ2-7, with D unresolved. The CDR3 is 12 amino acids. The germline V gene has CDR1 MNHNS and CDR2 SASEGT. Trimming left V 7 bases short and J 0 bases short, with 7 bases between. The CDR3 DNA reads TGTGCCAGCATCTATAGCTCCTACGAGCAGTACTTC. Encoded protein: CASIYSSYEQYF.

Concerning this clone itself: Other DNA sequences in this specimen translate into the identical CDR3. This chain joins TRBV29-1 and TRBJ2-7, with TRBD2 matching 7 bases. The CDR3 runs to 13 residues. Germline loops: CDR1 SQVTM, CDR2 ANQGSEA. Trimming removed 4 bases from V and 0 bases from J; junction bases left unmatched: 3. CDR3 residues: CSVGGGSSYEQYF. The CDR3 coding sequence is TGCAGCGTTGGAGGCGGGAGCTCCTACGAGCAGTACTTC.

The chain carries TRBV7-7 and TRBJ1-5; no clear D gene. The CDR3 contains 13 residues. Per the germline V gene, CDR1 is SSHAT and CDR2 is FNYEAQ (reference sequence). The V end lost 1 base, the J end lost 5 bases, and 6 bases lay between the germline ends. The CDR3 region is CASSLGQDQPQHF. DNA of the CDR3: TGTGCCAGCAGCTTAGGGCAGGATCAGCCCCAGCATTTT.

This chain links TRBV11-2 with TRBJ2-7; D remains ambiguous. V lost 1 base to trimming and J lost 3 bases, with 10 bases between them. The germline V gene has CDR1 SGHAT and CDR2 FQNNGV. The length of the CDR3 is 14 residues. DNA for the CDR3: TGTGCCAGCAGCTTAGGTCGGTCTTACTACGAGCAGTACTTC. Residues: CASSLGRSYYEQYF.

This clone was recorded once. The chain recombines TRBV6-1 with TRBJ2-7, with 7 bases identical to TRBD1. The CDR3 totals 13 residues. The V and J ends lost 4 bases and 2 bases, in that order; junction bases with no gene match: 2. Germline V gives CDR1 MNHNS, CDR2 SASEGT. The CDR3 sequence is CASSGTGPYEQYF. The CDR3 nucleotides are TGTGCCAGCAGTGGGACAGGTCCCTACGAGCAGTACTTC.

The chain is built from TRBV30 and TRBJ2-7, with D maybe TRBD2 (6 bases). V was pared by 2 bases and J by 9 bases, with 11 bases between. Germline loops: CDR1 GTSNPN, CDR2 SVGIG (reference sequence). This CDR3 has 11 residues. CDR3 protein: CAWSIADGQYF. The DNA for the CDR3 is TGTGCCTGGAGTATAGCGGACGGGCAGTACTTC.

V gene TRBV27 combines with J gene TRBJ1-2; D is perhaps TRBD1 (6 bases). Trimming pared 3 bases from V and 4 bases from J, leaving 12 bases between. This CDR3 contains 14 residues. Germline V gene lookup returns CDR1 MNHEY and CDR2 SMNVEV (reference sequence). This CDR3 reads CASSFSGQFYGYTF. In DNA form, the CDR3 reads TGTGCCAGCAGTTTCTCCGGACAGTTCTATGGCTACACCTTC.

V is TRBV6-1 and J is TRBJ1-5; D is uncertain. The CDR3 has 14 amino acids. Trimming stripped 6 bases from V and 4 bases from J, with 13 bases between. Germline assignment: CDR1 MNHNS and CDR2 SASEGT. CDR3 protein: CASSRILNNQPQHF. Written as DNA, the CDR3 is TGTGCCAGCAGCAGGATTCTTAATAATCAGCCCCAGCATTTT.

The chain carries TRBV27 and TRBJ2-3, with 9 bases lining up with TRBD1. The CDR3 consists of 14 residues. In germline, CDR1 is MNHEY, CDR2 SMNVEV (reference sequence). J gave up 5 bases and V 5 bases, and 5 bases lay outside the gene matches. The CDR3 region has the DNA TGTGCCAGCAGTCCATTGACAGGGGGAGATACGCAGTATTTT. Translation: CASSPLTGGDTQYF.

This chain uses TRBV5-1 with TRBJ2-1; maybe TRBD1 (5 bases). Germline CDR1 and CDR2: SGHRS and YFSETQ. This CDR3 has 13 residues. V was clipped by 5 bases and J by 4 bases, with 10 bases between them. The CDR3 region has the DNA TGCGCCAGCAGGCAAAGACAGTACAATGAGCAGTTCTTC. Translated: CASRQRQYNEQFF. Complete variable domain (other parts from reference TRBV5-1 and TRBJ2-1): KAGVTQTPRYLIKTRGQQVTLSCSPISGHRSVSWYQQTPGQGLQFLFEYFSETQRNKGNFPGRFSGRQFSNSRSEMNVSTLELGDSALYLCASRQRQYNEQFFGPGTRLTVL.

The rearrangement uses TRBV6-5 and TRBJ1-4; D possibly corresponds to TRBD1 (5 bases). The CDR3 is 15 amino acids. V was trimmed by 2 bases and J by 8 bases, leaving 15 bases between them. Per germline, CDR1 MNHEY and CDR2 SVGAGI. The CDR3 is CASSYIRDRGEKLFF. Written as DNA, the CDR3 is TGTGCCAGCAGTTACATCAGGGATCGAGGAGAAAAACTGTTTTTT.

The chain recombines TRBV9 with TRBJ1-4; 7 positions match TRBD1. Germline CDR1 SGDLS, CDR2 YYNGEE. V was pared by 4 bases and J by 4 bases, with 13 bases of the junction left unmatched. The CDR3 runs to 17 residues. The CDR3 DNA follows: TGTGCCAGCAGCCCCGAGGGGGACAGCAGAATTAATGAAAAACTGTTTTTT. It specifies CASSPEGDSRINEKLFF.

This clone was counted a few times. V is TRBV5-1 and J is TRBJ1-1; D gene ambiguous. The V gene lost 4 bases and the J gene lost 4 bases, with 14 bases spanning the gap. Germline CDR1 and CDR2: SGHRS and YFSETQ. The CDR3 is made up of 14 amino acids. The CDR3 DNA sequence: TGCGCCAGCAGCCCTCGGGCTGGGAGCACTGAAGCTTTCTTT. Amino acids: CASSPRAGSTEAFF.

V usage is TRBV28 and J usage is TRBJ2-7; TRBD1 aligns across 11 bases. The CDR3 loop spans 15 amino acids. The trim removed 6 bases at V and 4 bases at J, leaving 8 bases unmatched. CDR1 is MDHEN and CDR2 is SYDVKM in the germline V gene. CDR3: CASSVSGQGVYEQYF. Here the CDR3 DNA reads TGTGCCAGCAGCGTTTCGGGACAGGGGGTTTACGAGCAGTACTTC.

The rearrangement links TRBV5-1 to TRBJ2-5; TRBD2 matches 10 bases. Looked up from germline, CDR1 is SGHRS and CDR2 is YFSETQ. The CDR3 contains 15 residues. The V segment lost 4 bases and the J segment 4 bases; nucleotides outside the gene matches: 7. The CDR3 spells CASSSTGTSVETQYF. The CDR3 nucleotides are TGCGCCAGCAGCAGCACCGGGACTAGCGTAGAGACCCAGTACTTC.

This chain links TRBV10-2 with TRBJ2-7, with TRBD1 matching 8 bases. The CDR3 extends over 13 amino acids. Per germline, CDR1 WSHSY and CDR2 SAAADI. With V trimmed by 8 bases and J by 3 bases, 6 bases remained unmatched. The CDR3 sequence: CASYLDRDYEQYF. The CDR3 DNA sequence: TGCGCCAGCTACCTGGACAGGGACTACGAGCAGTACTTC.

The chain uses TRBV7-2 and TRBJ1-3; no reliable D call. V lost 3 bases, J lost 4 bases, and 7 bases lay in between. CDR3 length equals 13 residues. Germline V gene data show CDR1 as SGHTA and CDR2 as FQGNSA. Written as DNA, the CDR3 is TGTGCCAGCAGCTTTACAGAAGGAAACACCATATATTTT. Its translation is CASSFTEGNTIYF.

This chain joins TRBV10-1 and TRBJ1-2; D unclear. The germline V and J ends were trimmed by 6 bases and 0 bases, with 17 bases remaining between them. The CDR3 covers 16 residues. Germline V CDR1 and CDR2: WNHNN, SYGVQD (reference sequence). CDR3 coding DNA: TGCGCCAGCAGGGGGAGGGATCCCCACTCTAACTATGGCTACACCTTC. It codes for CASRGRDPHSNYGYTF.

This clone was seen a single time. V is TRBV6-1 and J is TRBJ2-7; perhaps TRBD2 as D (6 bases). Germline V gene sequence: CDR1 MNHNS, CDR2 SASEGT. The CDR3 length is 13 residues. Trimming took 5 bases from V and 6 from J, leaving 14 bases between them. CDR3 DNA sequence: TGTGCCAGCAGTCCGGGACTGCTCCTCGAGCAGTACTTC. The encoded protein is CASSPGLLLEQYF.

The chain links TRBV7-2 to TRBJ1-1; no clear D gene. CDR3 length: 14 residues. V gave up 0 bases and J gave up 3 bases, with 8 bases separating them. Germline CDR1 SGHTA, CDR2 FQGNSA. The CDR3 bases are TGTGCCAGCAGCTTAGCTGGGCCTTACACTGAAGCTTTCTTT. Protein: CASSLAGPYTEAFF.

V gene TRBV6-1 combines with J gene TRBJ1-1, with TRBD1 as a possible D gene (5 bases). The CDR3 contains 15 residues. Germline V gene lookup returns CDR1 MNHNS and CDR2 SASEGT. Trimming took 2 bases from V and 3 from J, leaving 13 bases between them. In nucleotides, the CDR3 is TGTGCCAGCAGTGAACTTCTCCGGGGGGACACTGAAGCTTTCTTT. It specifies CASSELLRGDTEAFF.

V usage is TRBV4-3 and J usage is TRBJ1-1; D unclear. The germline V gene has CDR1 LGHNA and CDR2 YSLEER. CDR3 length: 14 amino acids. V lost 0 bases to trimming and J lost 6 bases, with 11 bases between them. CDR3 in DNA: TGCGCCAGCAGCCAAGAGTTAGTGCGGCCTGAAGCTTTCTTT. Amino acid sequence: CASSQELVRPEAFF.

J is TRBJ2-3 and V is TRBV6-4, with 8 bases fitting TRBD2. This CDR3 is built from 15 residues. CDR1 is MRHNA, CDR2 SNTAGT, per germline. V trimming: 6 bases; J trimming: 0 bases; junction bases outside the gene matches: 5. CDR3 protein: CASSFSGASTDTQYF. Written as DNA, the CDR3 is TGTGCCAGCAGCTTTAGCGGGGCTAGCACAGATACGCAGTATTTT.

The chain uses TRBV19 and TRBJ1-1; D might be TRBD1 (6 bases). The germline V gene encodes CDR1 LNHDA and CDR2 SQIVND (reference sequence). The CDR3 totals 16 residues. V lost 5 bases to trimming and J lost 0 bases, with 16 bases between them. CDR3 sequence reads: CASSSGPGEMNTEAFF. The CDR3 DNA follows: TGTGCCAGTAGTTCCGGGCCAGGGGAGATGAACACTGAAGCTTTCTTT.